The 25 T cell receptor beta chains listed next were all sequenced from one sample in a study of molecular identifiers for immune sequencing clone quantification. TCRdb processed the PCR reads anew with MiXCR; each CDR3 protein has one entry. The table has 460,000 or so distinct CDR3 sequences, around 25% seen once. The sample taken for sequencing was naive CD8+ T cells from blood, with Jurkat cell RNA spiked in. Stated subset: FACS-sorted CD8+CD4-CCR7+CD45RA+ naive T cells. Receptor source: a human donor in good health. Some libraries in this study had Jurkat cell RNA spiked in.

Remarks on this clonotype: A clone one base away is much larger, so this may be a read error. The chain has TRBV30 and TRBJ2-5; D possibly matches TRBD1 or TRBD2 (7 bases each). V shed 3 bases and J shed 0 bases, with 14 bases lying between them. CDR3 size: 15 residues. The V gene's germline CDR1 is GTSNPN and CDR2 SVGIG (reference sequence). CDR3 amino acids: CAWRVPGGDQETQYF. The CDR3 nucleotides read TGTGCCTGGAGGGTCCCAGGGGGGGACCAAGAGACCCAGTACTTC.

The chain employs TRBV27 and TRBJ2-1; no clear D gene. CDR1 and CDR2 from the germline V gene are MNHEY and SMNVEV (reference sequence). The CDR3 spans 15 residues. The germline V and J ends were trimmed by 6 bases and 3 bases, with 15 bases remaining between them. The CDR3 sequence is CASSLVVQSYNEQFF. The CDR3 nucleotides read TGTGCCAGCAGCCTAGTCGTACAGAGCTACAATGAGCAGTTCTTC.

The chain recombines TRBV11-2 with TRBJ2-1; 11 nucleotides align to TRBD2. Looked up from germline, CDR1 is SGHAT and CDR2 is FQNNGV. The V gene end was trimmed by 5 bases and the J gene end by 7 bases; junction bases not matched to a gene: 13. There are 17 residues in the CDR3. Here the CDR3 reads CASSVPGLAGGFNEQFF. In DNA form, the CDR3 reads TGTGCCAGCAGCGTCCCGGGGCTAGCGGGAGGTTTTAATGAGCAGTTCTTC.

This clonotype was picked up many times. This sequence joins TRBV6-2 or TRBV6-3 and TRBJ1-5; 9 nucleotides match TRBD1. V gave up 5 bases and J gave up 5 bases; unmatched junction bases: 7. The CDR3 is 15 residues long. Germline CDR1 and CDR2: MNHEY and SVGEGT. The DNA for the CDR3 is TGTGCCAGCAGTCAAACCGGGACAGGGTATCAGCCCCAGCATTTT. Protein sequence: CASSQTGTGYQPQHF.

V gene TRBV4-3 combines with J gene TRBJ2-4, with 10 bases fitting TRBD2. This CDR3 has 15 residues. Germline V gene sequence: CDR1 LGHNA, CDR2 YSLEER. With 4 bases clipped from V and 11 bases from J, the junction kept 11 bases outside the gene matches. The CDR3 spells CASSPWTSGEGVQYF. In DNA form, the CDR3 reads TGCGCCAGCAGCCCGTGGACTAGCGGCGAGGGCGTTCAGTACTTC.

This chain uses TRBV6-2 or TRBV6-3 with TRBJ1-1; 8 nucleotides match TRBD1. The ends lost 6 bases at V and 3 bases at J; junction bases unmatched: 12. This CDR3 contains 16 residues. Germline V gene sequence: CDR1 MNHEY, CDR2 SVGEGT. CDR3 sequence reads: CASSPGQGQGYTEAFF. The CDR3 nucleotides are TGTGCCAGCAGCCCCGGACAGGGCCAAGGATACACTGAAGCTTTCTTT.

CDR3 amino acids: CASGSTLVALHF. CDR3 DNA sequence: TGTGCTAGTGGTTCGACCCTAGTGGCCCTCCACTTT. This chain links TRBV12-5 with TRBJ1-6; no firm D call. The V gene's germline CDR1 is LGHNT and CDR2 FRNRAP. Trimming took 4 bases from V and 14 from J, leaving 12 bases between them. CDR3 length equals 12 residues.

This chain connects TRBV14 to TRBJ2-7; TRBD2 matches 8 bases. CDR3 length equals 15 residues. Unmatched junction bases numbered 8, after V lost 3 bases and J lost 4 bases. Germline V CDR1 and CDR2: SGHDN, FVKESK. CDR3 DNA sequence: TGTGCCAGCAGCCATGGAGCCGGGAGGGGATACGAGCAGTACTTC. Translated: CASSHGAGRGYEQYF. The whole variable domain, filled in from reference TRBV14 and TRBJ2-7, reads EAGVTQFPSHSVIEKGQTVTLRCDPISGHDNLYWYRRVMGKEIKFLLHFVKESKQDESGMPNNRFLAERTGGTYSTLKVQPAELEDSGVYFCASSHGAGRGYEQYFGPGTRLTVT.

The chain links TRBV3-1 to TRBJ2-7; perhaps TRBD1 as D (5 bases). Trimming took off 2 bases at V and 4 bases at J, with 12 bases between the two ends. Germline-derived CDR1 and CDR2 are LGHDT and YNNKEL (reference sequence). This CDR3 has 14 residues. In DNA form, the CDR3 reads TGTGCCAGCAGCCAACTCGAGGACACGTACGAGCAGTACTTC. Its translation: CASSQLEDTYEQYF.

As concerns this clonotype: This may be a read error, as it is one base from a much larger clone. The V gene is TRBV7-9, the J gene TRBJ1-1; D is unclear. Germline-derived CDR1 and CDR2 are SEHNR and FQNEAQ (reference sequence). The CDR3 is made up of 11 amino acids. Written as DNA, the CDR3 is TGTGCCTGCAGCATAAACACTGAAGCTTTCTTT. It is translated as CACSINTEAFF.

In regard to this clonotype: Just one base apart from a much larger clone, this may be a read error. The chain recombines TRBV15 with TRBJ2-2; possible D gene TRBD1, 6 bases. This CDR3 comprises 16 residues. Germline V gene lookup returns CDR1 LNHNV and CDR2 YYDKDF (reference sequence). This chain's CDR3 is CAASRGSGEGTGELFF. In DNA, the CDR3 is TGTGCCGCCAGCAGGGGATCAGGGGAAGGGACCGGGGAGCTGTTTTTT.

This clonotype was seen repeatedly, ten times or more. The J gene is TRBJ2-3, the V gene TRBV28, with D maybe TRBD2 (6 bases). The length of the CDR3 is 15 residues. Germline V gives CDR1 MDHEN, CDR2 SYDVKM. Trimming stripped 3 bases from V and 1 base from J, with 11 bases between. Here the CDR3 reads CASSFSGAGTDTQYF. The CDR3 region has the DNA TGTGCCAGCAGTTTCTCGGGAGCGGGCACAGATACGCAGTATTTT.

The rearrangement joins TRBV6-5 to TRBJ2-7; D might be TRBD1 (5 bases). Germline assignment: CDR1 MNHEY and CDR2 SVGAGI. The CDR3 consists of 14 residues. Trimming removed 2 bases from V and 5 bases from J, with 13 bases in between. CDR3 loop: CASSYRTIGDEQYF. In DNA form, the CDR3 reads TGTGCCAGCAGTTACCGGACAATCGGCGACGAGCAGTACTTC.

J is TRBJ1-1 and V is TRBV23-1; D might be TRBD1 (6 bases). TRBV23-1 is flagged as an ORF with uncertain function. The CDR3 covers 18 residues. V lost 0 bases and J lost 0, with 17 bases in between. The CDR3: CASSQSCFGQCMNTEAFF. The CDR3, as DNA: TGCGCCAGCAGTCAATCGTGCTTCGGACAGTGTATGAACACTGAAGCTTTCTTT.

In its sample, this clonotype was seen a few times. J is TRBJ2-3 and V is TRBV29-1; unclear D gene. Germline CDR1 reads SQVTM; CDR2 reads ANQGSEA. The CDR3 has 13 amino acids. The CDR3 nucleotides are TGCAACGTGTGGACCCGTGGCACAGATACGCAGTATTTT. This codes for CNVWTRGTDTQYF.

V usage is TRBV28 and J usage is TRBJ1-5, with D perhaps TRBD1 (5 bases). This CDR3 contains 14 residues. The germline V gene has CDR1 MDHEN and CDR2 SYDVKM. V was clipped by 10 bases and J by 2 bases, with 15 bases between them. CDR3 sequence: CATKQDGGNQPQHF. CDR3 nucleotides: TGTGCCACCAAACAGGATGGGGGCAATCAGCCCCAGCATTTT.

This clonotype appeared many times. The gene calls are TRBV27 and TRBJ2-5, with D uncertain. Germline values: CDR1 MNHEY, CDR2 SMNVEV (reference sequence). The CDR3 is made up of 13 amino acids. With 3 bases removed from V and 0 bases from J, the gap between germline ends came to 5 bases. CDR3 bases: TGTGCCAGCAGTTTCAACCACCAAGAGACCCAGTACTTC. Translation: CASSFNHQETQYF.

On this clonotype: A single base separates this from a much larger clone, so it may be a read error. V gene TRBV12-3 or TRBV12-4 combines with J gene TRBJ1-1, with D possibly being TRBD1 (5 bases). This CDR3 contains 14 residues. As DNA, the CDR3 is TGTGCCGGCAGTTTTCGGGGGTTCGACACTGAAGCTTTCTTT. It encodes CAGSFRGFDTEAFF.

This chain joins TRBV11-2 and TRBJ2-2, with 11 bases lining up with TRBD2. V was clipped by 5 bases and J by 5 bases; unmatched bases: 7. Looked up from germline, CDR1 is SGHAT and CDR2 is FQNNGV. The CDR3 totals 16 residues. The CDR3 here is CASSPDSGGATGELFF. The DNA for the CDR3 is TGTGCCAGCAGCCCAGATAGCGGGGGGGCTACCGGGGAGCTGTTTTTT.

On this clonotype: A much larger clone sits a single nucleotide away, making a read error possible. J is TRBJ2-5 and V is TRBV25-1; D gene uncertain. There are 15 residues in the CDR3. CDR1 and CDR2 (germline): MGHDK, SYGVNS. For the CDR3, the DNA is TGTGCCAGCAGTGACACTCCCCAGTACCAAGAGCCCCAGTACTTC. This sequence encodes CASSDTPQYQEPQYF.

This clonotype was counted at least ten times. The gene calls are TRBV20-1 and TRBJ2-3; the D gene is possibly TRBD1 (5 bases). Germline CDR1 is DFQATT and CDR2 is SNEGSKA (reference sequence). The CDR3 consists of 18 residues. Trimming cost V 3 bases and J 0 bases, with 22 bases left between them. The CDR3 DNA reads TGCAGTGCTAGCTTTCTGACCGAGGACACCGCTAGCACAGATACGCAGTATTTT. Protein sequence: CSASFLTEDTASTDTQYF.

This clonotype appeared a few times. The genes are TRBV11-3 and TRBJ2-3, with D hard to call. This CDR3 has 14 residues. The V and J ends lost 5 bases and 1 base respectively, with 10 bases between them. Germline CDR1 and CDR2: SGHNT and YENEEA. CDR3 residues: CASSPTYGTDTQYF. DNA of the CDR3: TGTGCCAGCAGCCCAACGTATGGCACAGATACGCAGTATTTT.

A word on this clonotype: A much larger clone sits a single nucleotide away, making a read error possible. CDR3 in amino acids: CASSQADRGNQPQHF. The CDR3 nucleotides are TGCGCCAGCAGCCAAGCGGACAGGGGCAATCAGCCCCAGCATTTT. V usage is TRBV4-1 and J usage is TRBJ1-5; 8 nucleotides line up with TRBD1. In germline, CDR1 is MGHRA, CDR2 YSYEKL. The CDR3 is 15 residues long. V trimming: 1 base; J trimming: 2 bases; junction bases outside the gene matches: 1.

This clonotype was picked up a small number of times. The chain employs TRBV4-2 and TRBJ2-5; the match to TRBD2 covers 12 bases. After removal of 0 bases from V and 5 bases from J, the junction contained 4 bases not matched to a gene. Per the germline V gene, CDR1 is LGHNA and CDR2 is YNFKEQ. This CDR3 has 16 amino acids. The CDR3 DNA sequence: TGTGCCAGCAGCCAAGATCTAGCGGGAGGGGAGGAGACCCAGTACTTC. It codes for CASSQDLAGGEETQYF.

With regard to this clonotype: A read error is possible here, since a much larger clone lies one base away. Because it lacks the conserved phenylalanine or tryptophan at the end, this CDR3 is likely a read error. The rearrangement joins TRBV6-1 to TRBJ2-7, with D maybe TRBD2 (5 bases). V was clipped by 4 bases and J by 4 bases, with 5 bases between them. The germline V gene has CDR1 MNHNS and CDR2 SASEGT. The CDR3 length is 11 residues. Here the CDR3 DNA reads TGTGCCAGCAGTGGGGAGTACGAGCAGTACTCC. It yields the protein CASSGEYEQYS.